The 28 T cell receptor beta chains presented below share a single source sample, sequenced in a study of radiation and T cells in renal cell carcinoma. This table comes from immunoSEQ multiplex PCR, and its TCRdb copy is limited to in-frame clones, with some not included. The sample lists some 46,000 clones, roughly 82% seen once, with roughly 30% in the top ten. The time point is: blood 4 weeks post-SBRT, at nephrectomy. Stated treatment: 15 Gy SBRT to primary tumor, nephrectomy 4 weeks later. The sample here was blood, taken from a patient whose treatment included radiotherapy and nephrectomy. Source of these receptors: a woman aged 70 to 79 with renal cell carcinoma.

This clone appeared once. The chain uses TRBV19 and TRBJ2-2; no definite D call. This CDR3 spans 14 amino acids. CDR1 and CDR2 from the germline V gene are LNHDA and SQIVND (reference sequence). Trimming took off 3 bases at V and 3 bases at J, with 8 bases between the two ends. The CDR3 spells CASSMRLDTGELFF. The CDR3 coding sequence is TGTGCCAGTAGTATGCGGCTAGACACCGGGGAGCTGTTTTTT.

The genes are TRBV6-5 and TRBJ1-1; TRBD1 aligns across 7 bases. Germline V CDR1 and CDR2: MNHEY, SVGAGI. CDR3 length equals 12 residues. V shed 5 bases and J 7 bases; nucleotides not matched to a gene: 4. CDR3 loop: CASSRRDSEAFF. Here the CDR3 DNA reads TGTGCCAGCAGTCGCCGGGACAGTGAAGCTTTCTTT.

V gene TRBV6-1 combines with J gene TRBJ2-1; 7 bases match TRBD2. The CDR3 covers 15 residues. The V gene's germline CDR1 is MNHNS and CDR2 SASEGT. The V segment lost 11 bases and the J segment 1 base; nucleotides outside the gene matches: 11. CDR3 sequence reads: CACRPDGGSYNEQFF. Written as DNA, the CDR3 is TGTGCCTGTCGTCCGGACGGGGGGTCCTACAATGAGCAGTTCTTC.

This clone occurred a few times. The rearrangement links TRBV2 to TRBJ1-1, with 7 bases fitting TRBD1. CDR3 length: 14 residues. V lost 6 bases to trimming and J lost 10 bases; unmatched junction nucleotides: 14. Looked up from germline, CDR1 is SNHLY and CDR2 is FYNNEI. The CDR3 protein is CASSGDRSTLRAFF. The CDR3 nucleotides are TGTGCCAGCAGCGGGGACAGAAGCACCCTTAGAGCTTTCTTT.

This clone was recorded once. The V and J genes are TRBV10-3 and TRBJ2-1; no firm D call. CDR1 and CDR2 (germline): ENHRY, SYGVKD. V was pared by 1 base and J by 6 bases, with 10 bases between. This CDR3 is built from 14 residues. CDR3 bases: TGTGCCATCAGTGAGTTAGTACCCCCCAATGAGCAGTTCTTC. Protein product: CAISELVPPNEQFF.

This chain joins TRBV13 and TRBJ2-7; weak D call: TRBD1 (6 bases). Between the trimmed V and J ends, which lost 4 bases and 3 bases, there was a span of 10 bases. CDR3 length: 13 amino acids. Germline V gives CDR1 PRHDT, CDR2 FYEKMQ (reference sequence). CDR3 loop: CASSSRGNYEQYF. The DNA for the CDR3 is TGTGCCAGCAGCTCCAGGGGTAACTACGAGCAGTACTTC.

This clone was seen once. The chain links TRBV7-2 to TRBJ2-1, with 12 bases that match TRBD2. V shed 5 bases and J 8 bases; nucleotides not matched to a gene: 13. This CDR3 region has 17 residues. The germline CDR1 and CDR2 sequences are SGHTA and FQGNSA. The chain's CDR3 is CASSRPLAGGTTDEQFF. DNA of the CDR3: TGTGCCAGCAGCCGCCCGCTAGCGGGAGGGACCACGGATGAGCAGTTCTTC.

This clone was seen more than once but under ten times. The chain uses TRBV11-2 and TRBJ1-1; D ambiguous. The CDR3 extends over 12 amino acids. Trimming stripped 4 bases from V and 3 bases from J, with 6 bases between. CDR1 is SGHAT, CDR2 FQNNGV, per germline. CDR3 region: CASSSRHTEAFF. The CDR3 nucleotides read TGTGCCAGCAGCTCGCGGCACACTGAAGCTTTCTTT. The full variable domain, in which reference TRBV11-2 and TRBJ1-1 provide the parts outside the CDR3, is EAGVAQSPRYKIIEKRQSVAFWCNPISGHATLYWYQQILGQGPKLLIQFQNNGVVDDSQLPKDRFSAERLKGVDSTLKIQPAKLEDSAVYLCASSSRHTEAFFGQGTRLTVV.

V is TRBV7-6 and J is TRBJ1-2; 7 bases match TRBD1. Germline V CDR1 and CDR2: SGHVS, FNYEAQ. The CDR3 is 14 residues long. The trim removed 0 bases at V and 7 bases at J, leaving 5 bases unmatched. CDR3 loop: CASSLALTGSGYTF. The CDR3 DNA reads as TGTGCCAGCAGCTTAGCTCTGACAGGGTCTGGCTACACCTTC.

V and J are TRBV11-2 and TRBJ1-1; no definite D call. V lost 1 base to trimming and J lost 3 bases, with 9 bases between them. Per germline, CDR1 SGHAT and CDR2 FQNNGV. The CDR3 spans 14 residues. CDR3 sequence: CASSLGFGYTEAFF. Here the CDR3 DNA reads TGTGCCAGCAGCTTAGGATTTGGGTACACTGAAGCTTTCTTT.

CDR3 sequence: CASRLAGGPGANVLTF. CDR3 coding DNA: TGTGCCAGCAGACTAGCGGGAGGACCCGGGGCCAACGTCCTGACTTTC. The rearrangement uses TRBV5-4 and TRBJ2-6; 12 bases line up with TRBD2. There are 16 residues in the CDR3. V lost 5 bases, J lost 4 bases, and 4 bases stayed unmatched. The germline CDR1 and CDR2 sequences are SGHNT and YYREEE (reference sequence).

Here the CDR3 reads CASSLGPAGGLRYEQYF. Here the CDR3 DNA reads TGTGCCAGCAGCTTAGGCCCGGCGGGGGGGCTTCGGTACGAGCAGTACTTC. The chain couples TRBV13 to TRBJ2-7; 9 nucleotides line up with TRBD2. The germline V gene has CDR1 PRHDT and CDR2 FYEKMQ (reference sequence). This CDR3 has 17 residues. The V gene end was trimmed by 0 bases and the J gene end by 4 bases; junction bases not matched to a gene: 10.

Here the CDR3 reads CASSKEGGNQPQHF. The CDR3 DNA follows: TGTGCCAGCAGTAAAGAGGGGGGAAATCAGCCCCAGCATTTT. The V call is TRBV2, the J call TRBJ1-5, with a possible D match to TRBD1 (6 bases). Trimming cost V 5 bases and J 4 bases, with 12 bases left between them. Per germline, CDR1 SNHLY and CDR2 FYNNEI. This CDR3 comprises 14 residues.

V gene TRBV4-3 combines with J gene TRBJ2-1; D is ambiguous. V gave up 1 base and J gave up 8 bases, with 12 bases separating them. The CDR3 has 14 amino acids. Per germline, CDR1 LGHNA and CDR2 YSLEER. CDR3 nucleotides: TGCGCCAGCAGCCAAGCCCTAGACCAATATGAGCAGTTCTTC. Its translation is CASSQALDQYEQFF.

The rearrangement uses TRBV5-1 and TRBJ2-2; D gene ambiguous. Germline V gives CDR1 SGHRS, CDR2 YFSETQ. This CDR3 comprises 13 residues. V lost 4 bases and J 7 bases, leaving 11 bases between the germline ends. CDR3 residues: CASSAGPVGELFF. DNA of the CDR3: TGCGCCAGCAGCGCAGGACCGGTCGGGGAGCTGTTTTTT.

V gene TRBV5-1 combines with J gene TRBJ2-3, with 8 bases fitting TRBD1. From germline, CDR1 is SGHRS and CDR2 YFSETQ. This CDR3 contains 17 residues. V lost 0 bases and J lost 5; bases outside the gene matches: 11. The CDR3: CASSLGLPTTGGDTQYF. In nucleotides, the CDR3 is TGCGCCAGCAGCTTGGGGCTGCCTACAACAGGGGGAGATACGCAGTATTTT.

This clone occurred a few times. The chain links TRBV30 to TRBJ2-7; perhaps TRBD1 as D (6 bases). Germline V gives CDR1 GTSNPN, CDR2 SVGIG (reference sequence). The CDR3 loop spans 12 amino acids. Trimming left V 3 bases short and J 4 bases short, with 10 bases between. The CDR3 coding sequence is TGTGCCTGGAGCAGGGGCCTGTACGAGCAGTACTTC. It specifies CAWSRGLYEQYF.

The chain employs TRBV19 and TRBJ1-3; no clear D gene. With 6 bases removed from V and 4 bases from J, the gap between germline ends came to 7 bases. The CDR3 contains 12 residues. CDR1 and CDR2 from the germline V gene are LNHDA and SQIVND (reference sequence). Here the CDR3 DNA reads TGTGCCAGTAGACCCCCCGGAAACACCATATATTTT. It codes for CASRPPGNTIYF. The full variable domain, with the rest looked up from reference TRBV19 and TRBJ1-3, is DGGITQSPKYLFRKEGQNVTLSCEQNLNHDAMYWYRQDPGQGLRLIYYSQIVNDFQKGDIAEGYSVSREKKESFPLTVTSAQKNPTAFYLCASRPPGNTIYFGEGSWLTVV.

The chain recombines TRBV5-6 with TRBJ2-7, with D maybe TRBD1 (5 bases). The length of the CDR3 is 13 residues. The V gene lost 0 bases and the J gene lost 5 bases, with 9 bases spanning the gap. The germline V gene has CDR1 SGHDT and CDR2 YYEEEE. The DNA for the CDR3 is TGTGCCAGCAGCTTGGTCAGGGCCAACGAGCAGTACTTC. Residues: CASSLVRANEQYF.

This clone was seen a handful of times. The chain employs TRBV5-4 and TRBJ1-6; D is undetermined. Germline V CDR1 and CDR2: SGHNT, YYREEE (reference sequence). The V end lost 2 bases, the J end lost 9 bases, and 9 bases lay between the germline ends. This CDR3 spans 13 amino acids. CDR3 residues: CASSLELGSPLHF. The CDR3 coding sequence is TGTGCCAGCAGCTTAGAGCTTGGTTCACCCCTCCACTTT.

CDR3 bases: TGCGCCAGCCGTCAACAGGGGGCTGAGACCCAGTACTTC. Its protein product is CASRQQGAETQYF. The chain is built from TRBV5-1 and TRBJ2-5; 9 bases align to TRBD1. Germline CDR1 SGHRS, CDR2 YFSETQ. There are 13 residues in the CDR3. After removal of 7 bases from V and 5 bases from J, the junction contained 6 bases not matched to a gene. Complete variable domain (other parts from reference TRBV5-1 and TRBJ2-5): KAGVTQTPRYLIKTRGQQVTLSCSPISGHRSVSWYQQTPGQGLQFLFEYFSETQRNKGNFPGRFSGRQFSNSRSEMNVSTLELGDSALYLCASRQQGAETQYFGPGTRLLVL.

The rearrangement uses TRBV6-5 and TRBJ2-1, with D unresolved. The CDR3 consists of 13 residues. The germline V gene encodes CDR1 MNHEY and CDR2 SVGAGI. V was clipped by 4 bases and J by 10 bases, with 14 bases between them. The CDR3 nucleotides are TGTGCCAGCAGTTCGTACTCCGGTGGGGAGCAGTTCTTC. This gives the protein CASSSYSGGEQFF.

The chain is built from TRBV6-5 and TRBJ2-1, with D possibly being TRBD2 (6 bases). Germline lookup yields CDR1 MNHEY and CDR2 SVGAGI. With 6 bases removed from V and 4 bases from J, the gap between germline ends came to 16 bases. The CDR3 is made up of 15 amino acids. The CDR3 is CASSKTSQNYNEQFF. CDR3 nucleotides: TGTGCCAGCAGCAAAACTAGCCAGAATTACAATGAGCAGTTCTTC.

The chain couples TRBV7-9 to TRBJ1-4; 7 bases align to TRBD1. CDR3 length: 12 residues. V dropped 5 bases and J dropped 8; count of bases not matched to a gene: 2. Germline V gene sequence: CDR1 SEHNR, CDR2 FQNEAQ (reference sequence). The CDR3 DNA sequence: TGTGCCAGCAGCCCAGGGGGGGAAAAACTGTTTTTT. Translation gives CASSPGGEKLFF.

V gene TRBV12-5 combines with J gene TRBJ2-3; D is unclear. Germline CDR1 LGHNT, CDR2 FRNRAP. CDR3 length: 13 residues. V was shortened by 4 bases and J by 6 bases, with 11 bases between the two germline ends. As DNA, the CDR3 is TGTGCTAGTGGTTCCCCCATCTTGGATACGCAGTATTTT. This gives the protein CASGSPILDTQYF.

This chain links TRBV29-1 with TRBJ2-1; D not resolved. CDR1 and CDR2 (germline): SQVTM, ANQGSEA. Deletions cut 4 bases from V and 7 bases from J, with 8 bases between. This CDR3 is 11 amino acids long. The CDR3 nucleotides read TGCAGCGTTGGAGCGATAAATGAGCAGTTCTTC. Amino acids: CSVGAINEQFF.

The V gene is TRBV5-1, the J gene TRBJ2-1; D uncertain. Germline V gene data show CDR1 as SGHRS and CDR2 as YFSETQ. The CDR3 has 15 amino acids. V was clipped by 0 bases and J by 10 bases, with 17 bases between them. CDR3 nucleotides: TGCGCCAGCAGCTTGGACGCCACGGACGGCTCGGAGCAGTTCTTC. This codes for CASSLDATDGSEQFF.

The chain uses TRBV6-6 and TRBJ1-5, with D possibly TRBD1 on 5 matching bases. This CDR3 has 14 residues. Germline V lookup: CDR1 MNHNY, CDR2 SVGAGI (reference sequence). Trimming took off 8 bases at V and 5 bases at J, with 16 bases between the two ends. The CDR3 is CASLSGQKDQPQHF. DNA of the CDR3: TGTGCCAGCTTATCAGGGCAGAAGGATCAGCCCCAGCATTTT.